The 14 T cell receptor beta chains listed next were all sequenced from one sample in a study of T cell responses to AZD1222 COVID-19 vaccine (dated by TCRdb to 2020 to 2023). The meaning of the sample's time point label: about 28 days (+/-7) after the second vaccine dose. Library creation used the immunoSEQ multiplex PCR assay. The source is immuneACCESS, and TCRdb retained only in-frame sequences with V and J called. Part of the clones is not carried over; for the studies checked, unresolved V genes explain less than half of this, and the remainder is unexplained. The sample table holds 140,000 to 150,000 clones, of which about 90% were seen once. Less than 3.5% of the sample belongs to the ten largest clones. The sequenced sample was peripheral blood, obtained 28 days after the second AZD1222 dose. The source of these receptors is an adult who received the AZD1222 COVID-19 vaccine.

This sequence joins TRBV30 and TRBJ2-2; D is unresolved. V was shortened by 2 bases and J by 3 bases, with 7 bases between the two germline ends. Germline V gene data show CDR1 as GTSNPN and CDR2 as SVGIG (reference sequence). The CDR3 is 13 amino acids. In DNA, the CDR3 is TGTGCCTGGAGTTTCGGGTACACCGGGGAGCTGTTTTTT. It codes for CAWSFGYTGELFF.

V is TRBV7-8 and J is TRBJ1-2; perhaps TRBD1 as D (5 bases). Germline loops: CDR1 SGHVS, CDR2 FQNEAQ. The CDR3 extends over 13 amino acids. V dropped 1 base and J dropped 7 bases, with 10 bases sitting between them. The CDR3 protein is CASSLGGDSGYTF. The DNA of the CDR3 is TGTGCCAGCAGCTTAGGAGGGGACTCTGGCTACACCTTC.

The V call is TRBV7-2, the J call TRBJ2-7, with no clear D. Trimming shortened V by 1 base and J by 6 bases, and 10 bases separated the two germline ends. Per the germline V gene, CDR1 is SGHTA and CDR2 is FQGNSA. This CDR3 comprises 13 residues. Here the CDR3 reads CASSLGPRSEQYF. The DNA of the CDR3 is TGTGCCAGCAGCTTAGGACCGCGAAGCGAGCAGTACTTC.

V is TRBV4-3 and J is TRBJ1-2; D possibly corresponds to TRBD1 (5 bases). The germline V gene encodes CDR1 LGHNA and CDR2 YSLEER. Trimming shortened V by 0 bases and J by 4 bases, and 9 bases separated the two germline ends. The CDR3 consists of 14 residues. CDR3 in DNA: TGCGCCAGCAGCCAAGAAGGGGCAGCCTATGGCTACACCTTC. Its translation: CASSQEGAAYGYTF.

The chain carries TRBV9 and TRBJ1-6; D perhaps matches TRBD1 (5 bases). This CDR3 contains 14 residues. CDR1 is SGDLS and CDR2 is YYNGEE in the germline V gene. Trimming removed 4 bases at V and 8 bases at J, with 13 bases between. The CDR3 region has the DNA TGTGCCAGCAGCTCGGGGCCGGCTGATTCACCCCTCCACTTT. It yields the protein CASSSGPADSPLHF.

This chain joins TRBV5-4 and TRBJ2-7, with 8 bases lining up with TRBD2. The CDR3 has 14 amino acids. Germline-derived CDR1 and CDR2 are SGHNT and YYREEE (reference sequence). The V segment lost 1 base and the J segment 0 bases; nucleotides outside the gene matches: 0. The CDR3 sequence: CASSLRGGSYEQYF. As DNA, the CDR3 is TGTGCCAGCAGCTTGCGGGGGGGCTCCTACGAGCAGTACTTC.

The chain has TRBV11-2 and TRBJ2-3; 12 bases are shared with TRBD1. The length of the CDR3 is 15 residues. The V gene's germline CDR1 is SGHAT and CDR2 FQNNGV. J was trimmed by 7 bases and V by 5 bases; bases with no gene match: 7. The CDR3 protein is CASSAGTGGLNTQYF. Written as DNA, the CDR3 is TGTGCCAGCAGCGCCGGGACAGGGGGCTTAAATACGCAGTATTTT.

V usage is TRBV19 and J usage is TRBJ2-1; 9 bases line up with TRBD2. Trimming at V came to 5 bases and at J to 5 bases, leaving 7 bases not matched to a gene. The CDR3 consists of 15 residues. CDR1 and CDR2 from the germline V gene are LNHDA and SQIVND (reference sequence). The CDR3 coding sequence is TGTGCCAGTAGTCGGTCTAGCGGGACCAACAATGAGCAGTTCTTC. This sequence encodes CASSRSSGTNNEQFF.

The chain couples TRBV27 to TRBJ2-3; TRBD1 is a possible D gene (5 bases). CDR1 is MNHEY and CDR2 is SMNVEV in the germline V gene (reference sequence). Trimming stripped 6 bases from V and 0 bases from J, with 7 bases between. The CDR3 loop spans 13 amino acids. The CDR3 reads CASRQVSTDTQYF. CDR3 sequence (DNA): TGTGCCAGCAGACAGGTTAGCACAGATACGCAGTATTTT.

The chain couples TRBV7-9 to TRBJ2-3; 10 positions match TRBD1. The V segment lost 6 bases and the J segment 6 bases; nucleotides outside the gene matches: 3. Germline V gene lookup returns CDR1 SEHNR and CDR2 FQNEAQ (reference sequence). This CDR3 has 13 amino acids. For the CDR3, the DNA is TGTGCCAGCAGAGGGACAGGGGCCGATACGCAGTATTTT. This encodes CASRGTGADTQYF.

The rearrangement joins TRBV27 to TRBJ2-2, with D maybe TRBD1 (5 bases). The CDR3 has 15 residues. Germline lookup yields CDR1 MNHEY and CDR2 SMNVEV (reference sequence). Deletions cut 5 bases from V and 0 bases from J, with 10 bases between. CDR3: CASSLTAANTGELFF. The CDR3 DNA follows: TGTGCCAGCAGTCTGACAGCCGCGAACACCGGGGAGCTGTTTTTT.

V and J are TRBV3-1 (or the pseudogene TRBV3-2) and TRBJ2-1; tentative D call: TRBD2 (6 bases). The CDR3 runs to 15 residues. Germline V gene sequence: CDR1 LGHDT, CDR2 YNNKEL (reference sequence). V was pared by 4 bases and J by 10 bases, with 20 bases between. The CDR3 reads CASSPSGSRGVEQFF. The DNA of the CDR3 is TGTGCCAGCAGCCCCTCCGGGAGCAGAGGGGTCGAGCAGTTCTTC.

CDR3 residues: CASSIRGDVRRTDTQYF. The CDR3 DNA reads TGTGCCAGTAGTATTCGAGGGGACGTCCGGCGCACAGATACGCAGTATTTT. V is TRBV19 and J is TRBJ2-3; D may match TRBD1 or TRBD2 (5 bases each). V was pared by 3 bases and J by 1 base, with 17 bases between. Germline loops: CDR1 LNHDA, CDR2 SQIVND (reference sequence). CDR3 length: 17 amino acids.

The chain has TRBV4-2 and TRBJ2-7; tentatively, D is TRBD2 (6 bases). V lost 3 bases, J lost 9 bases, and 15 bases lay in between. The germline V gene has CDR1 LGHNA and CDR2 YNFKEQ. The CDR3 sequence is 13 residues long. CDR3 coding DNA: TGTGCCAGCAGCCAGACTAGATCGAGTGGGCAGTACTTC. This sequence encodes CASSQTRSSGQYF.